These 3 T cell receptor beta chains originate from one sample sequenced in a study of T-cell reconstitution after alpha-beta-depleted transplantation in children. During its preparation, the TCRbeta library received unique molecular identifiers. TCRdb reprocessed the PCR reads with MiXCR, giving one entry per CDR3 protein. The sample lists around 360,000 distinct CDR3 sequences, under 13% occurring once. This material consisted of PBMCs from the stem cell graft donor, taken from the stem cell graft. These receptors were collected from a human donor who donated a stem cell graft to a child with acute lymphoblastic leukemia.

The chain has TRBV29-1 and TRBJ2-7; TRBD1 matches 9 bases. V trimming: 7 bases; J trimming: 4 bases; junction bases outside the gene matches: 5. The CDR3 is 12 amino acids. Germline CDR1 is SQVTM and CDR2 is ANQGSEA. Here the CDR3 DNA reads TGCAGCGCCAGGACAGGGGAGTACGAGCAGTACTTC. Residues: CSARTGEYEQYF.

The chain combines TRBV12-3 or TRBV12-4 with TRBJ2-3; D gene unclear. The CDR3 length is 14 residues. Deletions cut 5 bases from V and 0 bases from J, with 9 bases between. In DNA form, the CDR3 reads TGTGCCAGCAGTCTGGCGGAGAGCACAGATACGCAGTATTTT. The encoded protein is CASSLAESTDTQYF.

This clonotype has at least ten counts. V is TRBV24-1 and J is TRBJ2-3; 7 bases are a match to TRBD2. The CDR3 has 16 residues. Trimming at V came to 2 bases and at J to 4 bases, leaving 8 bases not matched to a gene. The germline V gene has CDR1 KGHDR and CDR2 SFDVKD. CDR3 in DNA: TGTGCCACCAGTGATTCTTCCGGGAGGATCGCAGATACGCAGTATTTT. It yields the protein CATSDSSGRIADTQYF.